The sequence of this T cell receptor (beta chain) was determined in a study of blood T cell repertoires in COVID-19. Study-level background: Acute and convalescent COVID-19 samples came from the United States, Italy and Spain. In each case, the material was cDNA or gDNA derived from T cells, B-cell-depleted T cells, or PBMCs.

This CDR3 has 16 residues. The ends were cut back, 3 bases at V and 4 bases at J, with 19 bases in the middle. CDR1 and CDR2 from the germline V gene are PRHDT and FYEKMQ (reference sequence). Per the authors' pipeline: Reference gene primer amplification gave nucleated cell count estimates. Using immunoSEQ multiplex PCR, the repertoire was profiled, and TCRdb retains in-frame clones only, with some absent. V and J calls and clone size are those listed in that table; D and trimming were worked out from the DNA. The table records 55,000 to 75,000 clones, around 91% of them present only once. The V and J genes are TRBV13 and TRBJ2-7; TRBD2 is a possible D gene (7 bases). The sequencing sample was made of peripheral blood. This TCR was recovered from a human donor in a cohort sampled during active COVID-19. CDR3 DNA: TGTGCCAGCAGCTTCGGGGGGCCAAATAAAGGTTACGAGCAGTACTTC. This translates into CASSFGGPNKGYEQYF.